Shown below are 15 T cell receptor beta chains from a single sample sequenced in a study of CD8+ T cells in alopecia areata. Extracted RNA was reverse transcribed into cDNA, the sequencing template. The protocol was immunoSEQ multiplex PCR, while the TCRdb copy is restricted to in-frame clones and leaves out a portion. Here the sample spans about 160,000 clones, about three fifths being singletons. The treatment: oral pan-JAK inhibitor, 5-10 mg twice daily. This specimen consisted of CD4+ T cells sorted from blood, obtained at week 4, from a patient treated with tofacitinib. The receptors here all came from a human donor with alopecia areata.

This chain links TRBV30 with TRBJ2-3, with TRBD2 identical over 7 bases. CDR1 and CDR2 from the germline V gene are GTSNPN and SVGIG (reference sequence). V shed 0 bases, J shed 4 bases, and the junction held 7 bases outside the gene matches. The CDR3 runs 15 residues. The chain's CDR3 is CAWSVAGVNADTQYF. Written as DNA, the CDR3 is TGTGCCTGGAGTGTGGCGGGGGTTAACGCAGATACGCAGTATTTT.

The chain recombines TRBV6-6 with TRBJ2-7; 8 bases agree with TRBD2. Germline assignment: CDR1 MNHNY and CDR2 SVGAGI (reference sequence). The CDR3 covers 15 residues. Trimming took 7 bases from V and 2 from J; bases not matched to a gene: 10. As DNA, the CDR3 is TGTGCCAGCACCACCGGGGGGGCGCTGACCTACGAGCAGTACTTC. It translates to CASTTGGALTYEQYF.

V usage is TRBV9 and J usage is TRBJ2-7; the D call may be TRBD1 or TRBD2 (5 bases each). The CDR3 contains 14 residues. Trimming took 4 bases from V and 2 from J, leaving 13 bases between them. The germline V gene has CDR1 SGDLS and CDR2 YYNGEE. DNA for the CDR3: TGTGCCAGCAGCCCACGGGGCAAGGCCTACGAGCAGTACTTC. Its translation is CASSPRGKAYEQYF.

The chain is built from TRBV4-1 and TRBJ2-4; 8 nucleotides agree with TRBD2. The CDR3 extends over 17 amino acids. Trimming cost V 4 bases and J 3 bases; bases outside gene matches: 11. Germline values: CDR1 MGHRA, CDR2 YSYEKL. The CDR3 DNA sequence: TGCGCCAGCAGCCGACCTCCAGCGGGGGATGGCAAAAACATTCAGTACTTC. Translated: CASSRPPAGDGKNIQYF.

The gene calls are TRBV29-1 and TRBJ1-4; perhaps TRBD1 as D (6 bases). CDR1 is SQVTM, CDR2 ANQGSEA, per germline. The V and J ends lost 4 bases and 5 bases respectively, with 11 bases between them. The CDR3 has 13 amino acids. The CDR3 bases are TGCAGCGTTGCAAGGGGGTCGAATGAAAAACTGTTTTTT. Encoded protein: CSVARGSNEKLFF.

This clone has a single count. This chain links TRBV5-6 with TRBJ1-2, with D maybe TRBD1 (5 bases). Germline V gene lookup returns CDR1 SGHDT and CDR2 YYEEEE. The germline V and J ends were trimmed by 0 bases and 6 bases, with 15 bases remaining between them. The CDR3 is 15 residues long. The CDR3 is CASSLGIGQGHGYTF. CDR3 in DNA: TGTGCCAGCAGCTTGGGAATCGGTCAGGGCCATGGCTACACCTTC.

The rearrangement links TRBV6-6 to TRBJ1-2, with D hard to call. V was cut by 6 bases and J by 8 bases, with 13 bases left in between. CDR1 and CDR2 from the germline V gene are MNHNY and SVGAGI (reference sequence). CDR3 size: 12 residues. The CDR3 nucleotides are TGTGCCAGCAGCCTCCCAGAGGGCGGCTACACCTTC. It codes for CASSLPEGGYTF.

The V call is TRBV27, the J call TRBJ1-5, with D possibly being TRBD1 (5 bases). CDR1 and CDR2 from the germline V gene are MNHEY and SMNVEV (reference sequence). The V end lost 2 bases, the J end lost 3 bases, and 8 bases lay between the germline ends. The CDR3 covers 14 residues. The CDR3 DNA sequence: TGTGCCAGCAGTTTAACGGACACCAATCAGCCCCAGCATTTT. Translating it yields CASSLTDTNQPQHF.

The rearrangement uses TRBV6-5 and TRBJ1-2; 8 bases align to TRBD1. The germline CDR1 and CDR2 sequences are MNHEY and SVGAGI. V shed 6 bases, J shed 8 bases, and the junction held 14 bases outside the gene matches. The length of the CDR3 is 15 residues. The CDR3, as DNA: TGTGCCAGCAGAGACGGGACAGGAGGGCAGAGAGGCTACACCTTC. It is translated as CASRDGTGGQRGYTF.

The V call is TRBV29-1, the J call TRBJ2-2, with a possible D match to TRBD1 (5 bases). CDR3 length: 12 residues. V was clipped by 4 bases and J by 4 bases, with 7 bases between them. Germline V lookup: CDR1 SQVTM, CDR2 ANQGSEA. The CDR3 bases are TGCAGCGTTGGCAGGGCCACCGGGGAGCTGTTTTTT. Translated: CSVGRATGELFF.

The V and J genes are TRBV4-3 and TRBJ1-4; D not certain. Trimming removed 3 bases from V and 4 bases from J, with 9 bases in between. The CDR3 extends over 14 amino acids. Germline assignment: CDR1 LGHNA and CDR2 YSLEER. CDR3 in DNA: TGCGCCAGCAGCCAGTTGAGCTTTAATGAAAAACTGTTTTTT. It specifies CASSQLSFNEKLFF.

The rearrangement uses TRBV30 and TRBJ1-6, with TRBD1 matching over 7 bases. CDR1 and CDR2 (germline): GTSNPN, SVGIG (reference sequence). The V segment lost 0 bases and the J segment 8 bases; nucleotides outside the gene matches: 4. This CDR3 region has 14 residues. CDR3 coding DNA: TGTGCCTGGAGTGTACCAGGGGGGTATTCACCCCTCCACTTT. Amino acids: CAWSVPGGYSPLHF.

This clone showed up just a few times. The chain has TRBV5-6 and TRBJ1-6; 10 positions match TRBD1. The CDR3 is 14 amino acids. Germline trimming cut 4 bases from V and 8 bases from J; bases unmatched to any gene: 3. Germline assignment: CDR1 SGHDT and CDR2 YYEEEE. The chain's CDR3 is CASSVGQGDSPLHF. CDR3 in DNA: TGTGCCAGCAGCGTAGGACAGGGGGATTCACCCCTCCACTTT.

This CDR3 is CATSRDGTSGYTGELFF. In DNA, the CDR3 is TGTGCCACCAGCAGAGATGGGACTAGCGGCTACACCGGGGAGCTGTTTTTT. J is TRBJ2-2 and V is TRBV15, with TRBD2 identical over 11 bases. V lost 0 bases and J lost 3; bases outside the gene matches: 3. Germline CDR1 is LNHNV and CDR2 is YYDKDF (reference sequence). This CDR3 spans 17 amino acids.

The chain employs TRBV6-6 and TRBJ2-1, with a weak D call TRBD2 (5 bases). V gave up 10 bases and J gave up 0 bases, with 10 bases separating them. The CDR3 covers 13 residues. The germline V gene has CDR1 MNHNY and CDR2 SVGAGI (reference sequence). CDR3 region: CAISTSSYNEQFF. In DNA form, the CDR3 reads TGTGCCATATCTACTAGCTCCTACAATGAGCAGTTCTTC.